The T cell receptor (beta chain) described here comes from a study of Siglec-9 on CD8 T cells in melanoma. Findings and limits, study-wide: An effector memory CD8+ T-cell subset seemingly accumulating in melanoma was reportedly marked and regulated by Siglec-9.

The V gene end was trimmed by 4 bases and the J gene end by 6 bases; junction bases not matched to a gene: 5. The CDR3 is made up of 14 amino acids. Germline assignment: CDR1 LGHNA and CDR2 YNFKEQ. With respect to this clone: Its target is not known.

Only in-frame clones appear in the TCRdb table, and some are missing; sequencing was by immunoSEQ multiplex PCR. The data show more than 25,000 clones, approximately 80% seen once. This sequence originates from a human donor in good health. The rearrangement links TRBV4-2 to TRBJ2-3, with 9 bases that match TRBD2. The sequenced sample consisted of Siglec-9- CD8+ T cells sorted from blood. Here the CDR3 reads CASSPSGTPDTQYF. CDR3 bases: TGTGCCAGCAGCCCTAGCGGGACCCCCGATACGCAGTATTTT.